The rows below give T cell receptor beta chains drawn from one sample of a study of tumor-infiltrating lymphocytes in localized non-small cell lung cancer. The method was immunoSEQ multiplex PCR; TCRdb's version includes in-frame clones alone and lacks a portion of them. The data show about 2,700 clones, 65% seen once. The sequenced sample was uninvolved lung tissue not adjacent to the tumor. The receptor set was obtained from a human donor with non-small cell lung cancer. Both conserved end residues are part of each CDR3. A D gene is named only where the DNA matches it firmly. Rows give clone size only sometimes, using once, few, many, or a class for an expanded clone.

>TRBD2|TRBV5-1|TRBJ2-1|once
CASSLDSGRNEQFF
TGCGCCAGCAGCTTAGATAGCGGGAGAAATGAGCAGTTCTTC
>.|TRBV30|TRBJ2-7|.
CAWRRAGRRGEQYF
TGTGCCTGGAGGCGCGCAGGCCGACGGGGTGAGCAGTACTTC
>.|TRBV28|TRBJ2-7|.
CASTATGADSYEQYF
TGTGCCAGCACCGCTACCGGGGCCGATTCCTACGAGCAGTACTTC
>TRBD1|TRBV7-6|TRBJ1-1|few
CASSTTGTTEAFF
TGTGCCAGCAGCACGACAGGGACCACTGAAGCTTTCTTT
>TRBD1|TRBV30|TRBJ1-1|.
CAWSRLQGRNTEAFF
TGTGCCTGGAGTAGATTACAGGGGCGGAACACTGAAGCTTTCTTT
>.|TRBV5-6|TRBJ2-1|.
CASSLSAVVRREQFF
TGTGCCAGCAGCTTGTCGGCAGTGGTTAGGCGTGAGCAGTTCTTC
>.|TRBV6-5|TRBJ1-1|.
CASSLRENTEAFF
TGTGCCAGCAGCCTTCGAGAGAACACTGAAGCTTTCTTT
>TRBD2|TRBV5-4|TRBJ2-5|.
CASSLHTSGETQYF
TGTGCCAGCAGCTTGCATACTAGCGGAGAGACCCAGTACTTC
>.|TRBV7-6|TRBJ1-1|large
CASSLALTGSAMNTEAFF
TGTGCCAGCAGCTTAGCGTTGACAGGATCGGCCATGAACACTGAAGCTTTCTTT
>.|TRBV28|TRBJ1-2|.
CASIPASNYGYTF
TGTGCCAGCATACCGGCCTCTAACTATGGCTACACCTTC
>.|TRBV2|TRBJ2-7|.
CASRGPGGSYEQYF
TGTGCCAGCCGGGGGCCAGGGGGGTCCTACGAGCAGTACTTC
>.|TRBV27|TRBJ2-2|once
CASSLLNTGELFF
TGTGCCAGCAGTTTACTGAACACCGGGGAGCTGTTTTTT
>TRBD2|TRBV6-1|TRBJ2-7|.
CASSDTGLVTGEQYF
TGTGCCAGCAGTGATACGGGACTAGTAACGGGCGAGCAGTACTTC
>TRBD2|TRBV13|TRBJ2-7|.
CASSLGGGAYEQYF
TGTGCCAGCAGCTTGGGTGGGGGGGCCTACGAGCAGTACTTC
>.|TRBV28|TRBJ1-2|.
CASSSDYGYTF
TGTGCCAGCAGTTCGGACTATGGCTACACCTTC
>TRBD1|TRBV28|TRBJ1-4|.
CASSPPRGKLFF
TGTGCCAGCAGTCCGCCCAGGGGGAAACTGTTTTTT
>TRBD2|TRBV4-2|TRBJ2-2|.
CASSQEGLDTGELFF
TGTGCCAGCAGCCAAGAGGGACTAGACACCGGGGAGCTGTTTTTT
>.|TRBV7-3|TRBJ2-2|few
CASSPRGIGELFF
TGTGCCAGCAGCCCCAGAGGGATCGGGGAGCTGTTTTTT
>.|TRBV30|TRBJ1-2|.
CAWSVETVKNYGYTF
TGTGCCTGGAGTGTAGAGACGGTAAAAAACTATGGCTACACCTTC
>.|TRBV9|TRBJ1-4|.
CASGGTGTNEKLFF
TGTGCCAGCGGGGGGACTGGGACTAATGAAAAACTGTTTTTT
>.|TRBV2|TRBJ2-2|.
CASSPWRTNTGELFF
TGTGCCAGCAGCCCTTGGCGTACCAACACCGGGGAGCTGTTTTTT
>.|TRBV6-6|TRBJ2-5|.
CASSRTAEETQYF
TGTGCCAGCAGCCGGACAGCCGAAGAGACCCAGTACTTC
>.|TRBV6-5|TRBJ2-3|.
CASSYSERDTQYF
TGTGCCAGCAGTTACTCAGAGCGCGATACGCAGTATTTT
>TRBD1|TRBV4-3|TRBJ2-7|.
CASSLPYRGVDEQYF
TGCGCCAGCAGCCTGCCATACAGGGGAGTCGACGAGCAGTACTTC
>TRBD2|TRBV29-1|TRBJ2-7|.
CSAQGVAGVYEQYF
TGCAGCGCCCAAGGGGTAGCGGGGGTCTACGAGCAGTACTTC
>TRBD2|TRBV29-1|TRBJ2-3|.
CSGTSGTDTQYF
TGCAGCGGGACTAGCGGGACAGATACGCAGTATTTT
>.|TRBV10-1|TRBJ2-2|.
CASSEEGPPGELFF
TGCGCCAGCAGTGAGGAGGGCCCTCCCGGGGAGCTGTTTTTT
>.|TRBV6-4|TRBJ2-1|.
CASSEDSSYNEQFF
TGTGCCAGCAGTGAGGACAGCTCCTACAATGAGCAGTTCTTC
>TRBD1|TRBV4-1|TRBJ2-7|large
CASSQGRDSGEQYF
TGCGCCAGCAGCCAAGGCCGGGACAGCGGCGAGCAGTACTTC
>.|TRBV9|TRBJ1-2|.
CASSVGPADGYTF
TGTGCCAGCAGCGTAGGGCCCGCCGATGGCTACACCTTC
>TRBD2|TRBV2|TRBJ2-1|hyperexpanded
CASSVEAGGNEQFF
TGTGCCAGCAGTGTGGAGGCGGGAGGGAATGAGCAGTTCTTC
>TRBD2|TRBV6-5|TRBJ2-2|.
CASSYGTSGSGELFF
TGTGCCAGCAGTTACGGGACTAGCGGGAGCGGGGAGCTGTTTTTT
>.|TRBV2|TRBJ2-4|few
CASEEGRSKNIQYF
TGTGCCAGCGAAGAGGGCCGTTCCAAAAACATTCAGTACTTC
>.|TRBV30|TRBJ2-2|few
CAWSWGTGELFF
TGTGCCTGGAGCTGGGGGACCGGGGAGCTGTTTTTT
>.|TRBV7-8|TRBJ1-2|.
CASSLDSSYGYTF
TGTGCCAGCAGCTTAGACAGCTCCTATGGCTACACCTTC